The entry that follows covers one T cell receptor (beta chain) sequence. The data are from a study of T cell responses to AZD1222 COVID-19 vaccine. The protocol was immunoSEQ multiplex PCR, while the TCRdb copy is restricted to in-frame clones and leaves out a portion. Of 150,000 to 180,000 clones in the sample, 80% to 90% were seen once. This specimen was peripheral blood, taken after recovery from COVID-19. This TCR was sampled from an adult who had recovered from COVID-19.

CDR3 in DNA: TGTGCCAGCAGCTTAGCAGGCAGGGACCATGACTATGGCTACACCTTC. This translates into CASSLAGRDHDYGYTF. The V gene is TRBV7-9, the J gene TRBJ1-2, with D maybe TRBD1 (5 bases). Trimming removed 0 bases from V and 3 bases from J, with 14 bases in between. This CDR3 region has 16 residues. The germline CDR1 and CDR2 sequences are SEHNR and FQNEAQ (reference sequence).